This T cell receptor beta chain emerged from a study of blood T cell repertoires in COVID-19. At the level of the study: Collection of acute and convalescent COVID-19 samples took place in the United States, Italy and Spain. PBMCs, B-cell-depleted T cells, or T cells were the source of the cDNA or gDNA that made up the material.

V dropped 4 bases and J dropped 7; count of bases not matched to a gene: 9. The CDR3 runs 16 residues. Looked up from germline, CDR1 is SGHAT and CDR2 is FQNNGV. How the authors handled the data: It was from reference gene primer amplification that nucleated cell counts were estimated. This table comes from immunoSEQ multiplex PCR, and its TCRdb copy is limited to in-frame clones, with some not included. The V and J calls and clone size come from that table; D and trimming were worked out from the DNA. Among about 80,000 clones, 78% were seen once, and the ten largest hold around 15%. This clone has a handful of counts.

The genes are TRBV11-2 and TRBJ2-1; 11 bases align to TRBD2. This TCR derives from a human donor in a cohort sampled during active COVID-19. The sample taken for sequencing was peripheral blood. Written as DNA, the CDR3 is TGTGCCAGCAGCTCGTACTTAGCGGGAGGGCCGAATGAGCAGTTCTTC. The encoded protein is CASSSYLAGGPNEQFF.